This T cell receptor beta chain was captured in a study of CD8+ T cells in alopecia areata. Study-wide background: Once tofacitinib had been taken for 6 to 18 months, 6 months off drug followed.

Treatment described: oral pan-JAK inhibitor, 5-10 mg twice daily. Alopecia areata patients provided lesional scalp punch biopsies and peripheral blood, both collected for the study. Trimming cost V 0 bases and J 8 bases; bases outside gene matches: 3. CDR1 and CDR2 from the germline V gene are SGHRS and YFSETQ. This CDR3 comprises 15 residues. Sequencing relied on a cDNA template that was reverse transcribed from extracted RNA. Libraries were prepared by immunoSEQ multiplex PCR; TCRdb keeps only in-frame clonotypes and omits some of them. This table has about 210,000 clones, more than 60% appearing once.

This receptor was taken from a human donor with alopecia areata. The sample was CD4+ T cells sorted from blood, taken at approximately week 42, from a patient treated with tofacitinib. This sequence joins TRBV5-1 and TRBJ1-6; 9 bases match TRBD1. CDR3 bases: TGCGCCAGCAGCTTGGGGGACAGGGAGTATTCACCCCTCCACTTT. Amino acids: CASSLGDREYSPLHF. The complete variable domain, with remaining parts taken from reference TRBV5-1 and TRBJ1-6, reads KAGVTQTPRYLIKTRGQQVTLSCSPISGHRSVSWYQQTPGQGLQFLFEYFSETQRNKGNFPGRFSGRQFSNSRSEMNVSTLELGDSALYLCASSLGDREYSPLHFGNGTRLTVT.